The 19 T cell receptor beta chains given below trace back to one sample, sequenced in a study of cytomegalovirus exposure and HLA in healthy donors. PCR was performed using 60 Vbeta and 13 Jbeta primers. Profiled with immunoSEQ multiplex PCR; TCRdb holds only in-frame clones, not every one. The sample lists about 140,000 clones, 76% occurring once. Sequenced input: PBMCs. These receptors were obtained from a male donor in good health and CMV-seronegative.

The chain links TRBV10-1 to TRBJ2-6, with TRBD1 as a possible D gene (6 bases). CDR3 length equals 14 residues. Trimming cost V 7 bases and J 4 bases, with 11 bases left between them. Per germline, CDR1 WNHNN and CDR2 SYGVQD (reference sequence). The CDR3 reads CASNQGSGANVLTF. The CDR3 bases are TGCGCCAGCAACCAGGGGTCCGGGGCCAACGTCCTGACTTTC.

This chain joins TRBV28 and TRBJ2-4, with 8 bases identical to TRBD1. The germline gives CDR1 MDHEN, CDR2 SYDVKM. The CDR3 sequence is 18 residues long. V shed 3 bases, J shed 0 bases, and the junction held 10 bases outside the gene matches. Here the CDR3 reads CASSLRGQDFLAKNIQYF. CDR3 DNA sequence: TGTGCCAGCAGTTTGAGGGGACAGGACTTTCTAGCCAAAAACATTCAGTACTTC.

The V call is TRBV28, the J call TRBJ2-1; a possible D gene is TRBD1 (6 bases). The CDR3 totals 18 residues. In germline, CDR1 is MDHEN, CDR2 SYDVKM. V lost 6 bases to trimming and J lost 7 bases, with 28 bases between them. The CDR3, as DNA: TGTGCCAGCAGCACTCCCTCTCAGGGGCGACCGCCGTGGAATGAGCAGTTCTTC. It is translated as CASSTPSQGRPPWNEQFF.

For this clone: A single base separates this from a much larger clone, so it may be a read error. The CDR3 loop reads CASSLEQGYEQYF. In nucleotides, the CDR3 is TGTGCCAGCAGCTTGGAACAGGGCTACGAGCAGTACTTC. The chain carries TRBV5-6 and TRBJ2-7; perhaps TRBD1 as D (6 bases). The V end lost 0 bases, the J end lost 3 bases, and 7 bases lay between the germline ends. This CDR3 is 13 amino acids long. Per germline, CDR1 SGHDT and CDR2 YYEEEE.

The chain carries TRBV7-9 and TRBJ1-1; D is ambiguous. The V and J ends lost 2 bases and 1 base respectively, with 5 bases between them. The CDR3 is made up of 13 amino acids. The germline CDR1 and CDR2 sequences are SEHNR and FQNEAQ (reference sequence). The CDR3 DNA sequence: TGTGCCAGCAGCTTACATTCGAACACTGAAGCTTTCTTT. It is translated as CASSLHSNTEAFF.

The chain combines TRBV18 with TRBJ2-3, with TRBD2 as a possible D gene (5 bases). The V gene's germline CDR1 is KGHSH and CDR2 LQKENI. The CDR3 extends over 15 amino acids. Trimming pared 4 bases from V and 2 bases from J, leaving 13 bases between. CDR3 residues: CASSQSPTNTDTQYF. The CDR3 DNA sequence: TGTGCCAGCTCACAATCACCGACTAACACAGATACGCAGTATTTT.

This clone was recorded a few times. The chain employs TRBV20-1 and TRBJ1-2, with D hard to call. V was cut by 7 bases and J by 8 bases, with 14 bases left in between. The V gene's germline CDR1 is DFQATT and CDR2 SNEGSKA (reference sequence). This CDR3 has 11 amino acids. CDR3 sequence: CSGRSQKGYTF. The DNA of the CDR3 is TGCAGTGGGAGGAGCCAGAAAGGCTACACCTTC.

The rearrangement links TRBV4-1 to TRBJ2-4; D possibly corresponds to TRBD1 (5 bases). The CDR3 length is 17 residues. Trimming cost V 4 bases and J 4 bases, with 20 bases left between them. Germline V gene sequence: CDR1 MGHRA, CDR2 YSYEKL. CDR3 nucleotide sequence: TGCGCCAGCAGCCCCTCCCGACTCAGGGATCGGAAAAACATTCAGTACTTC. Its protein product is CASSPSRLRDRKNIQYF.

This chain joins TRBV5-4 and TRBJ2-7; 8 nucleotides agree with TRBD1. CDR3 length: 15 amino acids. V lost 3 bases, J lost 2 bases, and 7 bases stayed unmatched. CDR1 is SGHNT, CDR2 YYREEE, per germline (reference sequence). The CDR3 coding sequence is TGTGCCAGCAGCTCGCCCGGGACAGGAACCTACGAGCAGTACTTC. Its translation is CASSSPGTGTYEQYF.

The V call is TRBV28, the J call TRBJ1-5; D is possibly TRBD1 (6 bases). The V gene lost 3 bases and the J gene lost 2 bases, with 14 bases spanning the gap. Looked up from germline, CDR1 is MDHEN and CDR2 is SYDVKM. This CDR3 spans 16 amino acids. The CDR3 DNA reads as TGTGCCAGCAGTTTCTACAGGGTTTCGGGCAATCAGCCCCAGCATTTT. Residues: CASSFYRVSGNQPQHF.

The chain employs TRBV28 and TRBJ2-7; 9 bases map to TRBD1. Germline CDR1 is MDHEN and CDR2 is SYDVKM. The CDR3 totals 15 residues. Trimming took 2 bases from V and 2 from J; bases not matched to a gene: 4. The CDR3 spells CASSLIWDRAYEQYF. As DNA, the CDR3 is TGTGCCAGCAGTTTAATTTGGGACAGGGCCTACGAGCAGTACTTC.

The chain links TRBV7-6 to TRBJ2-7; D might be TRBD2 (6 bases). This CDR3 spans 12 amino acids. V shed 5 bases and J shed 5 bases, with 10 bases lying between them. The germline gives CDR1 SGHVS, CDR2 FNYEAQ. CDR3 in DNA: TGTGCCAGCAGCCCGTCGGGGGACGAGCAGTACTTC. Encoded protein: CASSPSGDEQYF.

This clone was counted a few times. The chain joins TRBV10-3 to TRBJ2-1; TRBD1 is a possible D gene (5 bases). This CDR3 contains 13 residues. The V end lost 7 bases, the J end lost 4 bases, and 11 bases lay between the germline ends. Germline V gives CDR1 ENHRY, CDR2 SYGVKD. The CDR3 reads CAIKGESYNEQFF. The CDR3 coding sequence is TGTGCCATCAAAGGGGAATCATACAATGAGCAGTTCTTC.

The chain uses TRBV28 and TRBJ1-1, with D possibly TRBD1 on 6 matching bases. CDR1 is MDHEN and CDR2 is SYDVKM in the germline V gene. This CDR3 comprises 15 residues. Trimming pared 7 bases from V and 1 base from J, leaving 16 bases between. CDR3 nucleotides: TGTGCCAGCAACGGTCACAGGGAGGGGAACACTGAAGCTTTCTTT. Translated, it gives CASNGHREGNTEAFF. Variable domain in full (rest from reference TRBV28 and TRBJ1-1): DVKVTQSSRYLVKRTGEKVFLECVQDMDHENMFWYRQDPGLGLRLIYFSYDVKMKEKGDIPEGYSVSREKKERFSLILESASTNQTSMYLCASNGHREGNTEAFFGQGTRLTVV.

This chain connects TRBV15 to TRBJ1-5; TRBD1 might be the D (5 bases). Germline CDR1 and CDR2: LNHNV and YYDKDF (reference sequence). Trimming pared 0 bases from V and 1 base from J, leaving 13 bases between. This CDR3 contains 17 residues. CDR3 DNA sequence: TGTGCCACCAGCAGAGATGGGGGAGGGTACAGCAATCAGCCCCAGCATTTT. Amino acids: CATSRDGGGYSNQPQHF.

The chain links TRBV7-2 to TRBJ1-5; D not certain. Trimming left V 5 bases short and J 4 bases short, with 15 bases between. Looked up from germline, CDR1 is SGHTA and CDR2 is FQGNSA. This CDR3 region has 15 residues. The CDR3 sequence is CASSHRTAFNQPQHF. The CDR3 DNA reads TGTGCCAGCAGCCACCGAACAGCTTTTAATCAGCCCCAGCATTTT.

The CDR3 nucleotides read TGTGCCAGCAGTGGGGACAGCTACGAGCAGTACTTC. Translation gives CASSGDSYEQYF. The chain recombines TRBV2 with TRBJ2-7, with 7 nucleotides matching TRBD1. The CDR3 loop spans 12 amino acids. Germline V gene sequence: CDR1 SNHLY, CDR2 FYNNEI. V lost 4 bases and J lost 3; bases outside the gene matches: 0.

The chain uses TRBV13 and TRBJ1-3, with unresolved D. The CDR3 is 14 residues long. Germline lookup yields CDR1 PRHDT and CDR2 FYEKMQ (reference sequence). Trimming cost V 5 bases and J 4 bases, with 12 bases left between them. The CDR3 coding sequence is TGTGCCAGCAGCCGCGACTTCCGCGGAAACACCATATATTTT. It specifies CASSRDFRGNTIYF.

The genes are TRBV28 and TRBJ1-2; 7 bases align to TRBD1. CDR1 is MDHEN, CDR2 SYDVKM, per germline. This CDR3 has 13 amino acids. V shed 6 bases, J shed 2 bases, and the junction held 3 bases outside the gene matches. CDR3 in amino acids: CASRQGGNYGYTF. For the CDR3, the DNA is TGTGCCAGCAGGCAGGGGGGCAACTATGGCTACACCTTC.